This TCR beta chain was sequenced in a study of spatial heterogeneity in lung cancer. The germline CDR1 and CDR2 sequences are LGHDT and YNNKEL (reference sequence). The CDR3 extends over 14 amino acids. Between the trimmed V and J ends, which lost 0 bases and 1 base, there was a span of 6 bases. As for time point: sample taken at primary tumor resection. This clonotype has a count of ten or more. Its matching antigen is unknown. TCRdb reanalysed the 5' RACE reads using MiXCR and keeps one entry per CDR3 protein. The sample holds under 8,500 distinct CDR3 sequences, more than 9% seen once. Study results and limitations: Tracking of tumor mutation counts was seen in expanded intratumoral alpha and beta TCR counts.

This receptor was obtained from a male donor with early-stage non-small cell lung cancer. The rearrangement joins TRBV3-1 to TRBJ1-1; D is uncertain. The material sequenced was lung tumor tissue, taken at surgery. The CDR3 nucleotides read TGTGCCAGCAGCCAAGAGGTCCGGAACACTGAAGCTTTCTTT. Residues: CASSQEVRNTEAFF.